Below, 23 T cell receptor beta chains from the same sample are listed, as sequenced in a study of T cells in Graves' hyperthyroidism and ophthalmopathy. Amplified TCR beta CDR3 regions came from RNA transcripts. The HTBI primer set served for first-round RT-PCR of the TCR CDR3. TCRdb re-called the multiplex PCR reads through MiXCR, storing one row per CDR3 protein. This sample has roughly 510,000 distinct CDR3 sequences, with approximately 48% found just once. The sample consisted of peripheral blood or thyroid tissue (not recorded which). All receptors come from an adult woman with Graves' disease, either hyperthyroidism or ophthalmopathy (not recorded which).

This clonotype appeared many times. This rearrangement joins TRBV20-1 to TRBJ2-7; 8 nucleotides align to TRBD2. CDR1 DFQATT and CDR2 SNEGSKA come from the germline V gene (reference sequence). Unmatched junction bases numbered 5, after V lost 2 bases and J lost 2 bases. This CDR3 contains 14 residues. The CDR3 is CSARSTGLAYEQYF. The CDR3 nucleotides are TGCAGTGCTAGATCCACGGGACTAGCCTACGAGCAGTACTTC.

The V gene is TRBV19, the J gene TRBJ2-2; TRBD1 agrees at 7 bases. The DNA end is a closer match to TRBJ1-3, so the J assignment may be wrong. The germline CDR1 and CDR2 sequences are LNHDA and SQIVND (reference sequence). The CDR3 contains 15 residues. The DNA of the CDR3 is TGTGCCAGTAGAGAGACAGGGATGGCTGGAAACACCATATATTTT. Amino acid sequence: CASRETGMAGNTIYF.

This clonotype was seen once. The genes are TRBV12-3 or TRBV12-4 and TRBJ1-4, with D perhaps TRBD1 (6 bases). The CDR3 is 15 residues long. With 5 bases removed from V and 4 bases from J, the gap between germline ends came to 14 bases. For the CDR3, the DNA is TGTGCCAGCAGTCCAAGGACAGATAATAATGAAAAACTGTTTTTT. Translating it yields CASSPRTDNNEKLFF.

The rearrangement joins TRBV5-1 to TRBJ2-7; TRBD1 matches at 12 bases. Losses at the gene ends were 7 bases for V and 7 bases for J; bases not matched to a gene: 6. This CDR3 has 13 residues. From germline, CDR1 is SGHRS and CDR2 YFSETQ. The DNA for the CDR3 is TGCGCCAGCTCGGGACAGGGGGCTTGGGAGCAGTACTTC. As protein: CASSGQGAWEQYF.

This clonotype occurred once. V and J are TRBV10-3 and TRBJ1-3; D perhaps matches TRBD1 (5 bases). Germline V gives CDR1 ENHRY, CDR2 SYGVKD. V lost 2 bases to trimming and J lost 0 bases, with 17 bases between them. The CDR3 length is 18 residues. The DNA for the CDR3 is TGTGCCATCAGTGAGGGAGCTAGGCCGGGGCCCTCTGGAAACACCATATATTTT. It encodes CAISEGARPGPSGNTIYF.

The chain employs TRBV25-1 and TRBJ1-4; tentatively, D is TRBD1 (5 bases). The CDR3 loop spans 14 amino acids. The ends were cut back, 0 bases at V and 8 bases at J, with 10 bases in the middle. Germline assignment: CDR1 MGHDK and CDR2 SYGVNS. The CDR3, as DNA: TGTGCCAGCAGTGAATATCACAGGAGGGAAAAACTGTTTTTT. Its translation is CASSEYHRREKLFF.

This clonotype has just one count. The genes are TRBV11-2 and TRBJ1-1; D call uncertain. This CDR3 is built from 14 residues. CDR1 and CDR2 (germline): SGHAT, FQNNGV. The germline V and J ends were trimmed by 5 bases and 8 bases, with 18 bases remaining between them. DNA of the CDR3: TGTGCCAGCAGCCCGCGGGTGGCGGTGGCAGAAGCTTTCTTT. Its protein is CASSPRVAVAEAFF.

As concerns this clonotype: An end of the junction does not agree with germline; a read error may underlie this. The CDR3 nucleotides are TGTGCTAGCAGCCCAGGGACAGAGGAAGAGACCCAGTACTTC. Translating gives CASSPGTEEETQYF. The gene calls are TRBV7-7 and TRBJ2-5; 7 bases align to TRBD1. Germline CDR1 SSHAT, CDR2 FNYEAQ (reference sequence). The CDR3 is 14 amino acids. The variable domain in full, with the rest retrieved from reference TRBV7-7 and TRBJ2-5, is GAGVSQSPRYKVTKRGQDVTLRCDPISSHATLYWYQQALGQGPEFLTYFNYEAQPDKSGLPSDRFSAERPEGSISTLTIQRTEQRDSAMYRCASSPGTEEETQYFGPGTRLLVL.

J is TRBJ2-7 and V is TRBV6-5, with 10 bases that match TRBD2. The V segment lost 2 bases and the J segment 0 bases; nucleotides outside the gene matches: 10. Germline V CDR1 and CDR2: MNHEY, SVGAGI. The CDR3 runs 18 residues. The CDR3 is CASSYNLPLAGSSYEQYF. CDR3 nucleotide sequence: TGTGCCAGCAGTTACAACCTACCACTAGCGGGGAGCTCCTACGAGCAGTACTTC.

The sample holds many counts of this clonotype. The V gene is TRBV20-1, the J gene TRBJ1-1; D remains ambiguous. Germline assignment: CDR1 DFQATT and CDR2 SNEGSKA (reference sequence). The CDR3 is made up of 13 amino acids. V was trimmed by 5 bases and J by 1 base, leaving 11 bases between them. DNA for the CDR3: TGCAGTGCTGGGGTTTCAGCGAACACTGAAGCTTTCTTT. Its protein is CSAGVSANTEAFF.

CDR3 region: CSVSLAGGSSYEQYF. In DNA, the CDR3 is TGCAGCGTTTCCCTAGCGGGGGGGAGCTCCTACGAGCAGTACTTC. V usage is TRBV29-1 and J usage is TRBJ2-7, with 12 bases lining up with TRBD2. This CDR3 is 15 amino acids long. Looked up from germline, CDR1 is SQVTM and CDR2 is ANQGSEA. With 5 bases clipped from V and 0 bases from J, the junction kept 5 bases outside the gene matches.

This chain links TRBV7-2 with TRBJ2-5; TRBD2 matches 8 bases. This CDR3 comprises 16 residues. In germline, CDR1 is SGHTA, CDR2 FQGNSA. Germline trimming cut 4 bases from V and 5 bases from J; bases unmatched to any gene: 12. Written as DNA, the CDR3 is TGTGCCAGCAGCTCCTCGGGCGGGGGGATTCAGGAGACCCAGTACTTC. This translates into CASSSSGGGIQETQYF.

In this sample, this clonotype turned up a few times. Given a much more abundant clone one base away, this may be a read error. This chain connects TRBV20-1 to TRBJ2-7, with 9 bases lining up with TRBD2. This CDR3 comprises 14 residues. Looked up from germline, CDR1 is DFQATT and CDR2 is SNEGSKA (reference sequence). V trimming: 1 base; J trimming: 9 bases; junction bases outside the gene matches: 10. In nucleotides, the CDR3 is TGCAGTGCTAGAGGGCTAGCGGGAAAAGGGGGGCAGTACTTC. Translating it yields CSARGLAGKGGQYF.

The rearrangement links TRBV5-1 to TRBJ2-5, with D unresolved. Trimming removed 0 bases at V and 4 bases at J, with 16 bases between. Germline lookup yields CDR1 SGHRS and CDR2 YFSETQ. There are 16 residues in the CDR3. CDR3 in amino acids: CASSLAIDLSRETQYF. In DNA, the CDR3 is TGCGCCAGCAGCTTGGCCATCGACCTTTCCAGAGAGACCCAGTACTTC.

The genes are TRBV5-1 and TRBJ1-1; no definite D call. Germline V gives CDR1 SGHRS, CDR2 YFSETQ. The CDR3 extends over 14 amino acids. V was trimmed by 2 bases and J by 2 bases, leaving 10 bases between them. Here the CDR3 DNA reads TGCGCCAGCAGCTTAAGACCGAGCAACACTGAAGCTTTCTTT. Protein product: CASSLRPSNTEAFF.

A single count supports this clonotype. This chain links TRBV7-9 with TRBJ2-5; D unclear. Deletions cut 2 bases from V and 5 bases from J, with 9 bases between. In germline, CDR1 is SEHNR, CDR2 FQNEAQ (reference sequence). The CDR3 has 13 amino acids. The CDR3 here is CASSLRITETQYF. CDR3 nucleotide sequence: TGTGCCAGCAGCTTACGAATAACGGAGACCCAGTACTTC.

The chain combines TRBV7-6 with TRBJ1-6; 7 positions match TRBD1. Germline trimming cut 5 bases from V and 6 bases from J; bases unmatched to any gene: 10. There are 16 residues in the CDR3. The germline CDR1 and CDR2 sequences are SGHVS and FNYEAQ. CDR3 residues: CASSRRDSVVNSPLHF. CDR3 DNA sequence: TGTGCCAGCAGCCGACGGGACAGCGTCGTTAATTCACCCCTCCACTTT.

The chain employs TRBV7-2 and TRBJ1-4; D remains ambiguous. The V end was cut by 5 bases, the J end by 9 bases, with 1 base between. Germline CDR1 and CDR2: SGHTA and FQGNSA. The CDR3 runs to 9 residues. The CDR3 region is CASSKKLFF. CDR3 nucleotide sequence: TGTGCCAGCAGCAAAAAACTGTTTTTT. The full variable domain, with the rest looked up from reference TRBV7-2 and TRBJ1-4, is GAGVSQSPSNKVTEKGKDVELRCDPISGHTALYWYRQSLGQGLEFLIYFQGNSAPDKSGLPSDRFSAERTGGSVSTLTIQRTQQEDSAVYLCASSKKLFFGSGTQLSVL.

This clonotype has at least ten counts. The chain couples TRBV7-3 to TRBJ2-2, with D possibly TRBD1 on 5 matching bases. The V end lost 5 bases, the J end lost 4 bases, and 14 bases lay between the germline ends. Germline V lookup: CDR1 SGHTA, CDR2 FQGTGA. The CDR3 contains 15 residues. The CDR3 loop is CASSPQGTGTGELFF. For the CDR3, the DNA is TGTGCCAGCAGCCCGCAGGGTACCGGCACCGGGGAGCTGTTTTTT.

This clonotype was observed a handful of times. The rearrangement uses TRBV29-1 and TRBJ1-1; D is perhaps TRBD1 (5 bases). The CDR3 runs 13 residues. In germline, CDR1 is SQVTM, CDR2 ANQGSEA. Trimming removed 7 bases at V and 5 bases at J, with 17 bases between. CDR3 protein: CSGAQGGSTEAFF. The CDR3 DNA reads as TGCAGCGGTGCCCAGGGAGGGAGTACTGAAGCTTTCTTT.

J is TRBJ1-5 and V is TRBV5-1; D call uncertain. The germline V gene has CDR1 SGHRS and CDR2 YFSETQ. The CDR3 sequence is 13 residues long. V was shortened by 5 bases and J by 3 bases, with 9 bases between the two germline ends. This chain's CDR3 is CASRYDLNQPQHF. DNA for the CDR3: TGCGCCAGCAGGTATGACCTCAATCAGCCCCAGCATTTT.

This clonotype was found a few times. V and J are TRBV15 and TRBJ1-2, with 8 bases that match TRBD1. Germline CDR1 is LNHNV and CDR2 is YYDKDF (reference sequence). The length of the CDR3 is 13 residues. V shed 7 bases and J 8 bases; nucleotides not matched to a gene: 9. This CDR3 is CATTAGQGGGYTF. The CDR3 DNA sequence: TGTGCCACCACAGCCGGACAGGGAGGCGGCTACACCTTC.

Turning to this clonotype: A much larger clone lies one base from this, so it may be a read error. V gene TRBV7-9 combines with J gene TRBJ2-7, with D perhaps given as TRBD1 or TRBD2 (5 bases each). CDR1 is SEHNR, CDR2 FQNEAQ, per germline (reference sequence). The CDR3 extends over 16 amino acids. The CDR3 nucleotides read TGTGCCAGCAGCTTAGACCCCGGGGACCTTGCTTACGAGCGGTACTTC. It codes for CASSLDPGDLAYERYF.